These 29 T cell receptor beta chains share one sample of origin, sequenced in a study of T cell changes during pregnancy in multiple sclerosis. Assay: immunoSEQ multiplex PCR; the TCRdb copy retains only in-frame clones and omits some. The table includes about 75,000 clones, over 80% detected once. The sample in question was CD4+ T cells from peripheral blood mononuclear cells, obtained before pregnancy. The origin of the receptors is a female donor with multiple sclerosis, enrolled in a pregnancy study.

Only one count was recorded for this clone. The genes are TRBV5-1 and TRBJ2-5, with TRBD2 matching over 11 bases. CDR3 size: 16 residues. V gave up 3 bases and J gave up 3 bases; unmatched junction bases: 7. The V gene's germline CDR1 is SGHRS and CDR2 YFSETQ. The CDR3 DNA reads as TGCGCCAGCAGCTCCCAGCCGACTAGCGGGGAAGAGACCCAGTACTTC. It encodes CASSSQPTSGEETQYF.

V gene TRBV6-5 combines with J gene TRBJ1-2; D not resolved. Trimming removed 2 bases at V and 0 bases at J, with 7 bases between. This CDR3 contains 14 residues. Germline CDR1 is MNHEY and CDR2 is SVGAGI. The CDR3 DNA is TGTGCCAGCAGTTACGCAACAGCTAACTATGGCTACACCTTC. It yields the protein CASSYATANYGYTF.

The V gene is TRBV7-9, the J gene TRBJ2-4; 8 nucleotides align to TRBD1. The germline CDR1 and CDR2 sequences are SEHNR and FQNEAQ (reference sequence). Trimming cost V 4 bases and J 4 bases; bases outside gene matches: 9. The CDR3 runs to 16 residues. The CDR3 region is CASSSINDRGKNIQYF. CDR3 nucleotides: TGTGCCAGCAGCTCGATTAACGACAGGGGTAAAAACATTCAGTACTTC. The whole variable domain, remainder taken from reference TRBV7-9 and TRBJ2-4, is DTGVSQNPRHKITKRGQNVTFRCDPISEHNRLYWYRQTLGQGPEFLTYFQNEAQLEKSRLLSDRFSAERPKGSFSTLEIQRTEQGDSAMYLCASSSINDRGKNIQYFGAGTRLSVL.

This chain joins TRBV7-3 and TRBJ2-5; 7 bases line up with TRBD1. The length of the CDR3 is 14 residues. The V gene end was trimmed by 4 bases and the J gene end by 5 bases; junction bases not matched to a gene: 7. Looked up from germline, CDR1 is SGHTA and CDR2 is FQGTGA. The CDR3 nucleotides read TGTGCCAGCAGCTCAGGGGGTGTGGGGGAGACCCAGTACTTC. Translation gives CASSSGGVGETQYF. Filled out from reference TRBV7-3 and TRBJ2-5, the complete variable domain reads GAGVSQTPSNKVTEKGKYVELRCDPISGHTALYWYRQSLGQGPEFLIYFQGTGAADDSGLPNDRFFAVRPEGSVSTLKIQRTERGDSAVYLCASSSGGVGETQYFGPGTRLLVL.

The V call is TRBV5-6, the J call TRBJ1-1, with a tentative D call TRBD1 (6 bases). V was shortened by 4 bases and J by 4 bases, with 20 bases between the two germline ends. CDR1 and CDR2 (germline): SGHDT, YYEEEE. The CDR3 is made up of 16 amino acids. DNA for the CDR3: TGTGCCAGCAGCAGAGGAGGCGGGGGGCTCGGCACTGAAGCTTTCTTT. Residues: CASSRGGGGLGTEAFF.

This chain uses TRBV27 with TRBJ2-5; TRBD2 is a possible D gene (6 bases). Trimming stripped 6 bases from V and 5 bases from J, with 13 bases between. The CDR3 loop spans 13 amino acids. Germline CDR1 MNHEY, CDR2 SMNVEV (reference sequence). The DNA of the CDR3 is TGTGCCAGCAGGATGGGGGGTGGCGAGACCCAGTACTTC. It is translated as CASRMGGGETQYF.

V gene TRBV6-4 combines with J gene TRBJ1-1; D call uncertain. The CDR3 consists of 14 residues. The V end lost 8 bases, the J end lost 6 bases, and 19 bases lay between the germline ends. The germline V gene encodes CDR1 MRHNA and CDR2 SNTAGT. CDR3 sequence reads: CASRREGFFAEAFF. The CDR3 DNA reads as TGTGCCAGCCGGAGGGAGGGTTTCTTCGCTGAAGCTTTCTTT.

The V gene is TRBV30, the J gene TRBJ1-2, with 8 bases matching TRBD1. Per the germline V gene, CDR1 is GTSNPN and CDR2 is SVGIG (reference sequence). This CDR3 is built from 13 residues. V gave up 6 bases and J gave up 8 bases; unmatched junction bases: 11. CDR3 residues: CACPSTGVYGYTF. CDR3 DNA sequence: TGTGCCTGTCCCTCGACAGGGGTCTACGGCTACACCTTC. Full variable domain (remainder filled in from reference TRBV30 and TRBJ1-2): SQTIHQWPATLVQPVGSPLSLECTVEGTSNPNLYWYRQAAGRGLQLLFYSVGIGQISSEVPQNLSASRPQDRQFILSSKKLLLSDSGFYLCACPSTGVYGYTFGSGTRLTVV.

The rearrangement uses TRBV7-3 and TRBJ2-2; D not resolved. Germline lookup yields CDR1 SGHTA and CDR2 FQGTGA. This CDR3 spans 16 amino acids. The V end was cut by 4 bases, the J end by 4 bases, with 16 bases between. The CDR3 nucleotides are TGTGCCAGCAGCTCTTTGGCGGCTAGTACCACCGGGGAGCTGTTTTTT. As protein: CASSSLAASTTGELFF. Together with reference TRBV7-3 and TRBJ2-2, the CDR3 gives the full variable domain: GAGVSQTPSNKVTEKGKYVELRCDPISGHTALYWYRQSLGQGPEFLIYFQGTGAADDSGLPNDRFFAVRPEGSVSTLKIQRTERGDSAVYLCASSSLAASTTGELFFGEGSRLTVL.

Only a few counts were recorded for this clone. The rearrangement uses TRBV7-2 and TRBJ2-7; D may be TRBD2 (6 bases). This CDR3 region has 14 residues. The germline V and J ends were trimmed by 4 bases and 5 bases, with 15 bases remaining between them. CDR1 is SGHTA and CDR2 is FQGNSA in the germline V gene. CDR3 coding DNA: TGTGCCAGCAGCTCCGGGAGACCATCTCACGAGCAGTACTTC. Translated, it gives CASSSGRPSHEQYF.

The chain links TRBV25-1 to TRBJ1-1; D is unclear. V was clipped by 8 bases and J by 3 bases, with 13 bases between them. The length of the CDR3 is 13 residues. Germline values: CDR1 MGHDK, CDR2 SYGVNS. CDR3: CASGSGVYTEAFF. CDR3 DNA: TGTGCCAGCGGGAGCGGGGTTTACACTGAAGCTTTCTTT.

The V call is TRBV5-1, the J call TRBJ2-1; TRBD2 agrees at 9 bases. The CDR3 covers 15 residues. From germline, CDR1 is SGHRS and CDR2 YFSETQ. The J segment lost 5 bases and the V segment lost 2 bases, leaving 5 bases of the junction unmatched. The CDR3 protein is CASSLLAGGNNEQFF. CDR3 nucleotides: TGCGCCAGCAGCTTACTAGCGGGCGGGAACAATGAGCAGTTCTTC.

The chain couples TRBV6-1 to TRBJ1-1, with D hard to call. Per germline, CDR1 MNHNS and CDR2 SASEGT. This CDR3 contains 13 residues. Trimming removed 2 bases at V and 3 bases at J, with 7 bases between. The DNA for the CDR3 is TGTGCCAGCAGTGAATCGGGGTACACTGAAGCTTTCTTT. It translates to CASSESGYTEAFF.

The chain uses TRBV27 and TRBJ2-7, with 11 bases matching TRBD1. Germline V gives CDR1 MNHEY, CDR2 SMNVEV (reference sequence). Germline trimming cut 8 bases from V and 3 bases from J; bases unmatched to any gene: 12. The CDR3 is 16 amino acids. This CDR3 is CASRKYGQGANYEQYF. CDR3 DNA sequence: TGTGCCAGCCGAAAGTATGGACAGGGGGCGAACTACGAGCAGTACTTC.

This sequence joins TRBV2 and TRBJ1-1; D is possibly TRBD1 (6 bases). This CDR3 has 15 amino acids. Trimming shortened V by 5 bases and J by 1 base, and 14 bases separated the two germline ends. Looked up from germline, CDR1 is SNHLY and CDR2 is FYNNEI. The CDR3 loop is CASSRGKGENTEAFF. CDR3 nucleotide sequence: TGTGCCAGCAGTCGAGGTAAGGGGGAGAACACTGAAGCTTTCTTT.

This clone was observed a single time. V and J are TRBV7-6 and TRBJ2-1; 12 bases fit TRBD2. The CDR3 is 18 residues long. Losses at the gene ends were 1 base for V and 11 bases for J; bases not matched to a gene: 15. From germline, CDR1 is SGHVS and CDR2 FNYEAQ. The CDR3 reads CASSLEGVRTSGNMKQFF. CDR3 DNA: TGTGCCAGCAGCTTAGAGGGTGTGCGGACTAGCGGGAATATGAAGCAGTTCTTC.

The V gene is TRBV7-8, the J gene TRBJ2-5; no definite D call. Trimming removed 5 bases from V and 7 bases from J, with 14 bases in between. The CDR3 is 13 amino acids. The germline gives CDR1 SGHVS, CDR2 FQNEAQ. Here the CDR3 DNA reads TGTGCCAGCAGCCTCATTAGTTTTCGGACCCAGTACTTC. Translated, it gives CASSLISFRTQYF.

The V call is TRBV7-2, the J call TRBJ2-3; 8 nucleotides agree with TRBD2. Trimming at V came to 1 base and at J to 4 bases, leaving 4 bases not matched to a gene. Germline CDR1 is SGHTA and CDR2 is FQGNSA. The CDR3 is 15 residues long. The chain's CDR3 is CASSLGAGGSDTQYF. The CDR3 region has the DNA TGTGCCAGCAGCTTAGGTGCGGGAGGTTCAGATACGCAGTATTTT. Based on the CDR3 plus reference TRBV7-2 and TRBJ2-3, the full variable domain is GAGVSQSPSNKVTEKGKDVELRCDPISGHTALYWYRQSLGQGLEFLIYFQGNSAPDKSGLPSDRFSAERTGGSVSTLTIQRTQQEDSAVYLCASSLGAGGSDTQYFGPGTRLTVL.

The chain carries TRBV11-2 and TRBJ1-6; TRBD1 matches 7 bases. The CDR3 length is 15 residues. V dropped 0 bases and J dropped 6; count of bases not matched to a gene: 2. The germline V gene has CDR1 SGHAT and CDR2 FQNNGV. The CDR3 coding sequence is TGTGCCAGCAGCTTAGATGGGACAGTTAATTCACCCCTCCACTTT. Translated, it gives CASSLDGTVNSPLHF.

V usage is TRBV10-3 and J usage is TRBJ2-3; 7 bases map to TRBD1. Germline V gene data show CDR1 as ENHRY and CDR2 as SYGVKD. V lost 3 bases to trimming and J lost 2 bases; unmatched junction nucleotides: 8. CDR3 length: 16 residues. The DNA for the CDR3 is TGTGCCATCAGTGATAATCCGGGACAGACCACAGATACGCAGTATTTT. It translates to CAISDNPGQTTDTQYF.

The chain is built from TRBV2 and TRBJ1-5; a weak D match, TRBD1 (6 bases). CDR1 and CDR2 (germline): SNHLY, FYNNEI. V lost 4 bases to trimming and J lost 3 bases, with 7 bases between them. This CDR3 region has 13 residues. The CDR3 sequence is CASSGDNNQPQHF. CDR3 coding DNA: TGTGCCAGCAGTGGGGACAACAATCAGCCCCAGCATTTT.

In DNA, the CDR3 is TGTGCCAGCTCACCAGGACAGGGGAACTCTGGAAACACCATATATTTT. Its translation is CASSPGQGNSGNTIYF. V gene TRBV18 combines with J gene TRBJ1-3; TRBD1 matches 9 bases. Trimming removed 2 bases from V and 0 bases from J; junction bases left unmatched: 2. The CDR3 contains 16 residues. Germline loops: CDR1 KGHSH, CDR2 LQKENI.

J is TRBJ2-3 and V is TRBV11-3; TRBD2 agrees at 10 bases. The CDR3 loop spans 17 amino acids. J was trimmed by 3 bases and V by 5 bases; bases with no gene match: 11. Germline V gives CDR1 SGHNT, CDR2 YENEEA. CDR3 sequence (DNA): TGTGCCAGCAGCCGAAACCCCGGACTAGCGGATACAGATACGCAGTATTTT. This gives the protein CASSRNPGLADTDTQYF.

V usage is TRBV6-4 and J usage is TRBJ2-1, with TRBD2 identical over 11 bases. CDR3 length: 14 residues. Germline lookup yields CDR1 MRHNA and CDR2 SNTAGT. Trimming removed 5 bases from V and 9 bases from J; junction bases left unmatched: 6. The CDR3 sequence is CASSIAGTSGEQFF. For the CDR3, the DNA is TGTGCCAGCAGTATCGCCGGGACTAGCGGTGAGCAGTTCTTC.

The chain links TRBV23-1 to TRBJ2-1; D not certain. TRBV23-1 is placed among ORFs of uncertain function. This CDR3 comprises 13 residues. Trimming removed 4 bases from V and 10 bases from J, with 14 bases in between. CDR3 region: CASSRFLVVEQFF. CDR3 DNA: TGCGCCAGCAGTCGGTTCTTGGTAGTCGAGCAGTTCTTC.

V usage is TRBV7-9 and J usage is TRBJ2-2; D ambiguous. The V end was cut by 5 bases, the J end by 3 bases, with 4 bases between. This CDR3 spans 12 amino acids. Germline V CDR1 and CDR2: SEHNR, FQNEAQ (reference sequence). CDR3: CASSPYTGELFF. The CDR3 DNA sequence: TGTGCCAGCAGCCCCTACACCGGGGAGCTGTTTTTT.

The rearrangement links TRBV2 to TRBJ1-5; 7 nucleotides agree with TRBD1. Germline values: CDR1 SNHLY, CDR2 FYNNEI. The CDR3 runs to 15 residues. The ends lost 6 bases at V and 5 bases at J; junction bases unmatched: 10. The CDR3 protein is CASRARTGLDQPQHF. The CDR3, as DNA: TGTGCCAGCAGGGCCAGGACAGGTTTGGATCAGCCCCAGCATTTT.

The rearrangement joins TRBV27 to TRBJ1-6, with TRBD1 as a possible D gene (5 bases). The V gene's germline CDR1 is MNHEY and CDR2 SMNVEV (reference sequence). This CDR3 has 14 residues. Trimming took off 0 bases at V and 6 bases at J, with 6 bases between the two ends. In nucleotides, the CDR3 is TGTGCCAGCAGTTTATCCAGGGTTAATTCACCCCTCCACTTT. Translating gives CASSLSRVNSPLHF.

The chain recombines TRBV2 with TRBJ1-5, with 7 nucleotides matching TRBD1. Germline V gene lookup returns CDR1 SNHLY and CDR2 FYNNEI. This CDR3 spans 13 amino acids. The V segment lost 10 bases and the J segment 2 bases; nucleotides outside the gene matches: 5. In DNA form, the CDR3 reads TGTGCCACCACAGGGGATGGCAATCAGCCCCAGCATTTT. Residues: CATTGDGNQPQHF.